The clone carrying this TCR beta chain has a count of ten or more. Its antigen is currently unknown. TCR beta CDR3 sequences were amplified from RNA transcripts. The HTBI primer set drove a first-round RT-PCR of the TCR CDR3. Via MiXCR, TCRdb re-called the multiplex PCR reads, giving one row per CDR3 protein. The sample contains under 350,000 distinct CDR3 sequences, 21% of which appear only once. These data originate in a study of T cells in Graves' hyperthyroidism and ophthalmopathy. Findings and limits, study-wide: By a 13 V-J model, ophthalmopathy was set apart from stable hyperthyroidism.

The V gene lost 2 bases and the J gene lost 5 bases, with 13 bases spanning the gap. The germline CDR1 and CDR2 sequences are SGHRS and YFSETQ. The CDR3 has 14 amino acids. The chain joins TRBV5-1 to TRBJ1-1; D possibly corresponds to TRBD1 (6 bases). Material for sequencing was blood. This TCR was recovered from a woman between 45 and 60 years old with Graves' hyperthyroidism. CDR3 coding DNA: TGCGCCAGCAGCTTAGGCAGGGGAGGGACTGAAGCTTTCTTT. Its protein product is CASSLGRGGTEAFF.